This is a list of T cell receptor beta chains from one sample in a study of T cells in Graves' hyperthyroidism and ophthalmopathy. In TCRdb, the multiplex PCR reads were re-called with MiXCR into one record per CDR3 protein. This table has around 540,000 distinct CDR3 sequences, around 45% appearing once. Sequenced material: peripheral blood or thyroid tissue (not recorded which). The origin of the receptors is a woman aged 18-29 years with Graves' hyperthyroidism. Each CDR3 is given with its conserved first and last residue.

14	TRBV11-1	CASSSTGANEKLFF
13	TRBV6-6	CASSWAGRETQYF
15	TRBV10-3	CAISESEGLNTEAFF
15	TRBV2	CASKLAGDASYEQYF
9	TRBV6-1	CASRDTIYF
12	TRBV7-9	CASSHIPGELFF
14	TRBV4-1	CASSQDVRAGEQYF
13	TRBV2	CASSVSPPTKQYF
15	TRBV6-5	CASTSGAGGINGYTF
13	TRBV24-1	CATSGLGGETQYF
13	TRBV10-2	CASSTGLAGELFF
14	TRBV20-1	CSAEDRGMVYEQYF
17	TRBV20-1	CSASDLGARNYQETQYF
15	TRBV20-1	CSARADGRGQETQYF